This note documents a single T cell receptor (beta chain) sequence. Its antigen is unknown. A single record per CDR3 protein comes from TCRdb applying MiXCR to the reads. The sample includes about half a million distinct CDR3 sequences, 33% of them seen just once. The data were obtained in a study of T cell repertoires in cytomegalovirus infection. For the study at large: Public TCR beta signature analysis indicated the presence of both CMV infection and matching HLA type. Study-level results: Public TCR beta family frequency separated CMV-and-HLA carriers, including in an independent cohort. The ex vivo response was dominated by HLA-C-restricted CMV-specific TCR beta clonotypes.

The V gene's germline CDR1 is MNHEY and CDR2 SVGAGI. V trimming: 2 bases; J trimming: 4 bases; junction bases outside the gene matches: 7. This CDR3 comprises 15 residues. Sequenced material: cultured PBMCs, taken from culture after CMV antigen stimulation. This clonotype was obtained from a human donor in good health (CMV status not recorded). Some clones in this sample may be carry-over from other donors' samples. The chain carries TRBV6-5 and TRBJ2-5; 7 bases line up with TRBD2. The CDR3 protein is CASSYPGGPRETQYF. As DNA, the CDR3 is TGTGCCAGCAGTTACCCGGGGGGTCCCCGAGAGACCCAGTACTTC.